Presented here are 20 T cell receptor beta chains from one specimen sequenced in a study of OX40 agonist ivuxolimab in advanced cancers. Repertoires were generated with immunoSEQ multiplex PCR, while TCRdb's copy carries only in-frame clones and drops some. The table has around 40,000 clones, approximately 80% seen once. Sequences were derived from CD4+ or CD8+ T cells sorted from blood, sampled in a trial of the OX40 agonist ivuxolimab. All receptors come from an adult with an advanced solid tumor such as melanoma, head and neck, liver or kidney cancer.

This CDR3 is CASGTGPQEGYEQYF. DNA for the CDR3: TGTGCTAGTGGAACCGGACCTCAAGAGGGGTACGAGCAGTACTTC. The chain joins TRBV12-5 to TRBJ2-7; D possibly uses TRBD1 or TRBD2 (5 bases each). The germline CDR1 and CDR2 sequences are LGHNT and FRNRAP. The CDR3 spans 15 residues. V was cut by 6 bases and J by 4 bases, with 19 bases left in between. Drawing the rest from reference TRBV12-5 and TRBJ2-7, the complete variable domain is DARVTQTPRHKVTEMGQEVTMRCQPILGHNTVFWYRQTMMQGLELLAYFRNRAPLDDSGMPKDRFSAEMPDATLATLKIQPSEPRDSAVYFCASGTGPQEGYEQYFGPGTRLTVT.

The chain uses TRBV7-2 and TRBJ2-3; D unclear. The CDR3 contains 11 residues. Trimming cost V 5 bases and J 7 bases, with 7 bases left between them. Per the germline V gene, CDR1 is SGHTA and CDR2 is FQGNSA. CDR3 region: CASSPPNTQYF. The CDR3 DNA reads as TGTGCCAGCAGCCCCCCAAATACGCAGTATTTT.

V is TRBV7-2 and J is TRBJ2-7; D may be TRBD2 (5 bases). Per germline, CDR1 SGHTA and CDR2 FQGNSA. The V end was cut by 1 base, the J end by 2 bases, with 12 bases between. The length of the CDR3 is 15 residues. CDR3 residues: CASSLVGLAPYEQYF. In DNA form, the CDR3 reads TGTGCCAGCAGCTTAGTAGGTCTAGCCCCCTACGAGCAGTACTTC.

V and J are TRBV12-2 and TRBJ1-3. TRBV12-2 is a listed pseudogene. The CDR3 contains 16 residues. The CDR3 bases are TGTGCAAGTCGCTTAGTAAGTCGGAGCTCTGGAAACACCATATATTTT. This sequence encodes CASRLVSRSSGNTIYF.

This sequence joins TRBV5-1 and TRBJ2-1, with TRBD2 matching over 13 bases. Germline V gene sequence: CDR1 SGHRS, CDR2 YFSETQ. The ends lost 3 bases at V and 0 bases at J; junction bases unmatched: 12. The CDR3 is 20 amino acids. CDR3 protein: CASSYRLAGGLLSSYNEQFF. In DNA form, the CDR3 reads TGCGCCAGCAGCTACAGACTAGCGGGAGGCCTCCTTAGCTCCTACAATGAGCAGTTCTTC.

The chain combines TRBV9 with TRBJ1-5, with 8 bases matching TRBD1. CDR3 size: 14 residues. Trimming removed 5 bases from V and 5 bases from J; junction bases left unmatched: 6. From germline, CDR1 is SGDLS and CDR2 YYNGEE. CDR3 DNA sequence: TGTGCCAGCAGTGCTGGACAGGGCGATCAGCCCCAGCATTTT. Translated, it gives CASSAGQGDQPQHF.

The rearrangement links TRBV6-1 to TRBJ2-1; 8 bases map to TRBD2. There are 14 residues in the CDR3. Per germline, CDR1 MNHNS and CDR2 SASEGT. V was clipped by 10 bases and J by 3 bases; unmatched bases: 8. The DNA of the CDR3 is TGTGCCACTGGACCTAGCGGGCGCTACAATGAGCAGTTCTTC. Encoded protein: CATGPSGRYNEQFF.

The sample holds one count of this clone. This chain connects TRBV29-1 to TRBJ1-4; TRBD1 matches 11 bases. The V gene's germline CDR1 is SQVTM and CDR2 ANQGSEA. Germline trimming cut 5 bases from V and 8 bases from J; bases unmatched to any gene: 7. The CDR3 loop spans 14 amino acids. The CDR3 spells CSVLRGQGDEKLFF. CDR3 nucleotide sequence: TGCAGCGTTCTCCGGGGACAGGGGGACGAAAAACTGTTTTTT.

V and J are TRBV19 and TRBJ2-3; D is perhaps TRBD1 or TRBD2 (5 bases each). The CDR3 has 14 amino acids. V was cut by 7 bases and J by 4 bases, with 15 bases left in between. CDR1 is LNHDA, CDR2 SQIVND, per germline (reference sequence). The CDR3 DNA sequence: TGTGCCAGTACCCCGGGACCTCTTCCAGATACGCAGTATTTT. This sequence encodes CASTPGPLPDTQYF. The variable domain in full, with the rest retrieved from reference TRBV19 and TRBJ2-3, is DGGITQSPKYLFRKEGQNVTLSCEQNLNHDAMYWYRQDPGQGLRLIYYSQIVNDFQKGDIAEGYSVSREKKESFPLTVTSAQKNPTAFYLCASTPGPLPDTQYFGPGTRLTVL.

V usage is TRBV6-5 and J usage is TRBJ1-2; 7 bases align to TRBD1. The J segment lost 2 bases and the V segment lost 1 base, leaving 4 bases of the junction unmatched. There are 15 residues in the CDR3. Germline V lookup: CDR1 MNHEY, CDR2 SVGAGI. In DNA form, the CDR3 reads TGTGCCAGCAGTTACTGGACAGGATCGAACTATGGCTACACCTTC. Translation: CASSYWTGSNYGYTF.

The rearrangement uses TRBV28 and TRBJ1-5; no definite D call. Germline values: CDR1 MDHEN, CDR2 SYDVKM. Trimming cost V 5 bases and J 9 bases, with 8 bases left between them. This CDR3 region has 11 residues. The CDR3 DNA follows: TGTGCCAGCAGTAAAAGTTGGCCCCAGCATTTT. Translation gives CASSKSWPQHF.

This sequence joins TRBV6-5 and TRBJ2-5; TRBD1 might be the D (6 bases). The J call may be incorrect, as the DNA end agrees better with TRBJ2-7. In germline, CDR1 is MNHEY, CDR2 SVGAGI. The CDR3 length is 15 residues. CDR3 sequence reads: CASSPRTDSSYEQYF. The CDR3 DNA reads TGTGCCAGCAGTCCCAGGACAGATAGCTCCTACGAGCAGTACTTC.

The V gene is TRBV7-9, the J gene TRBJ2-1; the D gene could be TRBD1 or TRBD2 (5 bases each). Per the germline V gene, CDR1 is SEHNR and CDR2 is FQNEAQ (reference sequence). The CDR3 runs 16 residues. The germline V and J ends were trimmed by 4 bases and 4 bases, with 17 bases remaining between them. As DNA, the CDR3 is TGTGCCAGCAGCTCGTTCATAGCGAGGGGTTACAATGAGCAGTTCTTC. It specifies CASSSFIARGYNEQFF.

The chain carries TRBV6-5 and TRBJ2-7, with D perhaps TRBD2 (6 bases). From germline, CDR1 is MNHEY and CDR2 SVGAGI. V lost 7 bases to trimming and J lost 2 bases, with 9 bases between them. This CDR3 is built from 12 residues. CDR3 DNA: TGTGCCAGCACCTCGGGGGCCTACGAGCAGTACTTC. This codes for CASTSGAYEQYF.

The chain is built from TRBV6-5 and TRBJ2-3; D might be TRBD1 (6 bases). The V gene's germline CDR1 is MNHEY and CDR2 SVGAGI. The CDR3 sequence is 15 residues long. V lost 5 bases and J lost 2, with 14 bases in between. The CDR3 loop is CASSGQWISTDTQYF. The CDR3 DNA sequence: TGTGCCAGCAGTGGACAGTGGATCTCCACAGATACGCAGTATTTT.

The V gene is TRBV6-4, the J gene TRBJ1-3, with 7 bases that match TRBD1. CDR1 and CDR2 (germline): MRHNA, SNTAGT. The CDR3 has 16 residues. Unmatched junction bases numbered 15, after V lost 5 bases and J lost 8 bases. DNA of the CDR3: TGTGCCAGCAGTCCTAGGGTGACAGGGTTATCAGACACCATATATTTT. Its translation: CASSPRVTGLSDTIYF.

V gene TRBV28 combines with J gene TRBJ2-7; D not certain. The V and J ends lost 2 bases and 2 bases respectively, with 4 bases between them. Germline lookup yields CDR1 MDHEN and CDR2 SYDVKM. The CDR3 sequence is 12 residues long. The CDR3 protein is CASSLPTYEQYF. In DNA form, the CDR3 reads TGTGCCAGCAGTTTACCTACCTACGAGCAGTACTTC.

The chain carries TRBV5-4 and TRBJ2-3; 7 bases are a match to TRBD2. Germline V gives CDR1 SGHNT, CDR2 YYREEE (reference sequence). The CDR3 is 15 amino acids. The ends lost 1 base at V and 0 bases at J; junction bases unmatched: 2. The CDR3 region has the DNA TGTGCCAGCAGCTTGTCTAGCGGAAGCACAGATACGCAGTATTTT. It encodes CASSLSSGSTDTQYF.

The chain couples TRBV7-9 to TRBJ2-7; weak D call: TRBD1 (6 bases). V shed 5 bases and J shed 2 bases, with 13 bases lying between them. Germline CDR1 reads SEHNR; CDR2 reads FQNEAQ (reference sequence). The CDR3 sequence is 14 residues long. CDR3: CASSLGQSPYEQYF. The CDR3 nucleotides read TGTGCCAGCAGCCTAGGACAGAGCCCCTACGAGCAGTACTTC.

The CDR3 DNA reads as TGTGCCAGCAGTCCACCGGGGCAGGGGGCCGGTCGGCCCCAGCATTTT. Its translation: CASSPPGQGAGRPQHF. The chain has TRBV28 and TRBJ1-5, with TRBD1 matching over 8 bases. In germline, CDR1 is MDHEN, CDR2 SYDVKM. The trim removed 5 bases at V and 9 bases at J, leaving 15 bases unmatched. This CDR3 region has 16 residues.